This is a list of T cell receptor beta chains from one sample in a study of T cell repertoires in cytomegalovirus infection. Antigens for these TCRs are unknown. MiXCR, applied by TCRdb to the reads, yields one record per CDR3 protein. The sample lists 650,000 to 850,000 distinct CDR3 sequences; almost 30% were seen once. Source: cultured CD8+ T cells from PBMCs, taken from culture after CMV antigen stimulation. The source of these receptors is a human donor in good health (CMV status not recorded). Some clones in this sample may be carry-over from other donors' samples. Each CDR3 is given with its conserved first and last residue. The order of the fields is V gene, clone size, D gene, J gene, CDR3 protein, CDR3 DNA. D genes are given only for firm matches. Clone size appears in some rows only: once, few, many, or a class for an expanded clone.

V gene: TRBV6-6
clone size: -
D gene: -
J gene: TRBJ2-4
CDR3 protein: CATDQGILAKNIQYF
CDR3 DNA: TGTGCCACCGATCAGGGTATCCTAGCCAAAAACATTCAGTACTTC

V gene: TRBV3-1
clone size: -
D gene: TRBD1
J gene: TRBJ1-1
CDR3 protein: CASSQEGQGGNTEAFF
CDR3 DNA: TGTGCCAGCAGCCAAGAGGGGCAGGGGGGGAACACTGAAGCTTTCTTT

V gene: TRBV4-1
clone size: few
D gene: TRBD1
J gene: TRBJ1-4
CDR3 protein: CASSQAGTGGGKLFF
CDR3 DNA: TGCGCCAGCAGCCAGGCCGGGACAGGGGGTGGAAAACTGTTTTTT

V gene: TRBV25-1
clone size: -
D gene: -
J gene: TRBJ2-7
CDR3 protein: CASKGRVYEQYF
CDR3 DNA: TGTGCCAGCAAGGGGCGGGTCTACGAGCAGTACTTC

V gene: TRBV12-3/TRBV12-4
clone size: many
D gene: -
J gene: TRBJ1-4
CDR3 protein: CASSKDPNEKLFF
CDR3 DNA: TGTGCCAGCAGTAAAGACCCTAATGAAAAACTGTTTTTT

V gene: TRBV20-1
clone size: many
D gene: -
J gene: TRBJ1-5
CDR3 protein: CSARRRVGDSNQPQHF
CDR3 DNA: TGCAGTGCTAGACGCAGGGTCGGAGATAGCAATCAGCCCCAGCATTTT

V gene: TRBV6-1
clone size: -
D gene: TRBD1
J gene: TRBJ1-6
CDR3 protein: CASSEVGTANYNSPLHF
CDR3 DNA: TGTGCCAGCAGTGAAGTTGGGACAGCGAACTATAATTCACCCCTCCACTTT

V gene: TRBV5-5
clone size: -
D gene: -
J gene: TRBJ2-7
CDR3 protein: CASSRPDGSSYEQYF
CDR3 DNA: TGTGCCAGCAGCCGCCCAGACGGGAGCTCCTACGAGCAGTACTTC

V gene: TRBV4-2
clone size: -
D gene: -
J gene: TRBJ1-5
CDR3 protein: CTNSRALNQPQHF
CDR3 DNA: TGTACCAACAGTCGGGCCCTCAATCAGCCCCAGCATTTT

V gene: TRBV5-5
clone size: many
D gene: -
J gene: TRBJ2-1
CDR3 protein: CASNLQIRKNNEQFF
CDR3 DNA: TGTGCCAGCAATCTACAGATAAGGAAAAACAATGAGCAGTTCTTC

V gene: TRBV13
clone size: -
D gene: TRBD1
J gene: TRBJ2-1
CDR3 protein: CASSSSGTADFSSYNEQFF
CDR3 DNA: TGTGCCAGCAGCTCCTCCGGGACAGCAGACTTCAGCTCCTACAATGAGCAGTTCTTC

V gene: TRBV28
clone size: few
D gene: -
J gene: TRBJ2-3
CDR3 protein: CASRFTDTQYF
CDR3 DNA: TGTGCCAGCAGGTTTACAGATACGCAGTATTTT

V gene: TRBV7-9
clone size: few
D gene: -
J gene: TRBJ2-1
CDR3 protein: CASPTSGRPPGYNEQFF
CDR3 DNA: TGTGCCAGCCCCACCTCGGGGCGACCTCCCGGTTACAATGAGCAGTTCTTC

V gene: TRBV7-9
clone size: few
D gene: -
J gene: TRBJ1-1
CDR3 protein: CASSFLQGATNTEAFF
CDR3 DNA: TGTGCCAGCAGCTTTCTCCAGGGTGCCACGAACACTGAAGCTTTCTTT

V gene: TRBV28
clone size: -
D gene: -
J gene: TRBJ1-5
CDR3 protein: CASSFLTSNQPQHF
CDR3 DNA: TGTGCCAGCAGTTTTCTGACGAGCAATCAGCCCCAGCATTTT

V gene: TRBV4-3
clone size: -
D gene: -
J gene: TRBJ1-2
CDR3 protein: CASSQARGNTNYGYTF
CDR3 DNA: TGCGCCAGCAGCCAAGCTAGGGGGAACACTAACTATGGCTACACCTTC

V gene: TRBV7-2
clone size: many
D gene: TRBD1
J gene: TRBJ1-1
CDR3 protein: CASRPGTGLEGAFF
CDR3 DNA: TGTGCCAGCAGACCTGGGACAGGGCTTGAGGGAGCTTTCTTT

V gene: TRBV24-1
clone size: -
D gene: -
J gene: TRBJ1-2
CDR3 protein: CATSDGGDYGYTF
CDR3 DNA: TGTGCCACCAGTGACGGAGGGGACTATGGCTACACCTTC

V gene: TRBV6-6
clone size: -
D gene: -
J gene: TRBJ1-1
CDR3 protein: CASSYDPGRRGVNTEAFF
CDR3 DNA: TGTGCCAGCAGTTACGATCCGGGACGCCGAGGAGTGAACACTGAAGCTTTCTTT

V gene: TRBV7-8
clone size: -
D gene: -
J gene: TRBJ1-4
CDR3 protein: CASSLGGSLNEKLFF
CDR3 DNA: TGTGCCAGCAGCTTAGGGGGCAGCCTTAATGAAAAACTGTTTTTT

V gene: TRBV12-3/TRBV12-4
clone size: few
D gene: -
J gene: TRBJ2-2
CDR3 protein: CASLQGTGELFF
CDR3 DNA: TGTGCCAGCCTACAGGGCACCGGGGAGCTGTTTTTT

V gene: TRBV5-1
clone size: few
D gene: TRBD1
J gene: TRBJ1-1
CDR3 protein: CASSFSAGTGGEAFF
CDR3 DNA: TGCGCCAGCAGCTTTTCTGCCGGGACAGGGGGTGAAGCTTTCTTT

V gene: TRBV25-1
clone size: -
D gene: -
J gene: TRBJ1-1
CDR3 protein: CASSEYLGTESTEAFF
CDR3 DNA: TGTGCCAGCAGTGAATACCTTGGGACGGAGAGCACTGAAGCTTTCTTT

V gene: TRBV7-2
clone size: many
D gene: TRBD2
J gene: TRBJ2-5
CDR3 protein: CASSFPEGLAGGPLVETQYF
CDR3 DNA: TGTGCCAGCAGCTTTCCCGAGGGACTAGCGGGGGGGCCGTTGGTGGAGACCCAGTACTTC

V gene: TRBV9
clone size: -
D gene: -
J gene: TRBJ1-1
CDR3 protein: CASSVGGGLPSRGTEAFF
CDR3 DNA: TGTGCCAGCAGCGTAGGGGGGGGCCTACCTTCCCGAGGGACTGAAGCTTTCTTT

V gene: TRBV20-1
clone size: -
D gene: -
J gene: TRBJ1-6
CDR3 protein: CSAKVGGGSPLHF
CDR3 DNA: TGCAGTGCTAAGGTTGGGGGCGGTTCACCCCTCCACTTT

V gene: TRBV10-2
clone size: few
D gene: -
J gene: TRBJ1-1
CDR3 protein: CASSVTNSNTEAFF
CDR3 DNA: TGCGCCAGCAGTGTAACAAACTCGAACACTGAAGCTTTCTTT

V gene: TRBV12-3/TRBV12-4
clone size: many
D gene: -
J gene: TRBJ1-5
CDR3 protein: CASSWDLLDQPQHF
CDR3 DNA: TGTGCCAGCAGTTGGGACCTCCTAGATCAGCCCCAGCATTTT

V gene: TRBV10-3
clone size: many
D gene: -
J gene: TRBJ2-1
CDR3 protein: CAISGQGPYNEQFF
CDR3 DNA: TGTGCCATCAGTGGGCAGGGGCCCTACAATGAGCAGTTCTTC

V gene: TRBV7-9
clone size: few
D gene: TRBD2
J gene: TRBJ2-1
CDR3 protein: CASSHMSGGLNEQFF
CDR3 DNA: TGTGCCAGCAGCCACATGAGCGGGGGCTTGAATGAGCAGTTCTTC

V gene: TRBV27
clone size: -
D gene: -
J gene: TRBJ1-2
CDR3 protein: CASSLRALGYYGYTF
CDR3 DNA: TGTGCCAGCAGTTTACGGGCTTTGGGGTACTATGGCTACACCTTC

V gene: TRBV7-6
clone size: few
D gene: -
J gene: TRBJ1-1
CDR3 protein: CASSPLGEYTEAFF
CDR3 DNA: TGTGCCAGCAGCCCCTTGGGGGAGTACACTGAAGCTTTCTTT

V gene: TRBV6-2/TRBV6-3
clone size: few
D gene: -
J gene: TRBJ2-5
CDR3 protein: CASSFPGMQTQYF
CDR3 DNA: TGTGCCAGCAGTTTCCCAGGGATGCAGACCCAGTACTTC

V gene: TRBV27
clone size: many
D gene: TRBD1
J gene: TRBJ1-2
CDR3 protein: CASSRQGSNHYGYTF
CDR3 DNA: TGTGCCAGTTCCAGACAGGGGAGTAACCACTATGGCTACACCTTC

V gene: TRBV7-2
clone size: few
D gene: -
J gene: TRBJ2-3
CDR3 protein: CASSLYRVSTDTQYF
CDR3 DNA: TGTGCCAGCAGCTTATACCGCGTTAGCACAGATACGCAGTATTTT

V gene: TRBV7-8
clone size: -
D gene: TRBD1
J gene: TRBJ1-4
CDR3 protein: CASSVDRGGGTNEKLFF
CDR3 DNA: TGTGCCAGCAGCGTCGACAGGGGAGGCGGAACTAATGAAAAACTGTTTTTT

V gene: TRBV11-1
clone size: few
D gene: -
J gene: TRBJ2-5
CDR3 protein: CASSLVQGRTQYF
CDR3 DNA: TGTGCCAGCAGCTTAGTCCAGGGGCGAACCCAGTACTTC

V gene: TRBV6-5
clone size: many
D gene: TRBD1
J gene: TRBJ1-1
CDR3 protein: CASSYSAQGGMNTEAFF
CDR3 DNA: TGTGCCAGCAGTTACTCGGCTCAGGGGGGGATGAACACTGAAGCTTTCTTT

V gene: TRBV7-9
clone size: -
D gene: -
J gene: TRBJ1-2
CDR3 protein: CASSSEAFNYGYTF
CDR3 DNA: TGTGCCAGCAGCTCCGAAGCATTTAACTATGGCTACACCTTC

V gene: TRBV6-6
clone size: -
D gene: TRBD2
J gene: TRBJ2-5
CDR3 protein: CASSYLISGGVDNETQYF
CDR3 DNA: TGTGCCAGCAGTTACTTAATTAGCGGGGGGGTTGACAACGAGACCCAGTACTTC

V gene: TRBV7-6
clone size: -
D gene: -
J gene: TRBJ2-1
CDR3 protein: CASSLVGQGFENEQFF
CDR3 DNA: TGTGCCAGCAGCTTAGTAGGTCAGGGTTTCGAAAATGAGCAGTTCTTC

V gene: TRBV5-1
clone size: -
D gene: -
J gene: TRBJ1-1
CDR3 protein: CASSLELHWNTEAFF
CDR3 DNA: TGCGCCAGCAGCTTGGAGCTGCATTGGAACACTGAAGCTTTCTTT

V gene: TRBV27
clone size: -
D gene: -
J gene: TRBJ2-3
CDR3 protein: CASTDMPRDTQYF
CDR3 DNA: TGTGCCAGCACTGATATGCCGCGAGATACGCAGTATTTT

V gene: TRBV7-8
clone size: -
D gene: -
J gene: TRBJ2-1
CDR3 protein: CASSLALGSYNEQFF
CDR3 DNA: TGTGCCAGCAGCTTAGCGCTTGGCAGTTACAATGAGCAGTTCTTC

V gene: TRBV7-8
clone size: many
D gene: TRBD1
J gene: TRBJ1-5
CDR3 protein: CASSNVPGQSNQPQHF
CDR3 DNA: TGTGCCAGCAGCAATGTCCCGGGACAGTCCAATCAGCCCCAGCATTTT

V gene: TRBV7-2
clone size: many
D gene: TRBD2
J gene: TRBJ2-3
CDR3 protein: CASTPSGGAPDTQYF
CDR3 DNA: TGTGCCAGCACCCCTAGCGGGGGGGCCCCAGATACGCAGTATTTT

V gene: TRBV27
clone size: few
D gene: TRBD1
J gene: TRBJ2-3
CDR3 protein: CASSLRGPTNTDTQYF
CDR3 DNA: TGTGCCAGCAGTTTAAGGGGGCCAACAAACACAGATACGCAGTATTTT

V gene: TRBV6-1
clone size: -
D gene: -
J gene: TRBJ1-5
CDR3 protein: CASSDRERLIRQPQHF
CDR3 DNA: TGTGCCAGCAGTGACAGGGAGAGACTTATTCGGCAGCCCCAGCATTTT

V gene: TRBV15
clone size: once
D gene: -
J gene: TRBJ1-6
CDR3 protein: CATSRVGLDSPLHF
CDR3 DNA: TGTGCCACCAGCAGAGTGGGGTTGGATTCACCCCTCCACTTT

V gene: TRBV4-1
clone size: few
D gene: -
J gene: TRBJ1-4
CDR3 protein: CASSDSTNEKLFF
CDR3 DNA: TGCGCCAGCAGCGACTCAACTAATGAAAAACTGTTTTTT

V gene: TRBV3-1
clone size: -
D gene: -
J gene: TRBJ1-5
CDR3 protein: CARPTATTSSHSNQPQHF
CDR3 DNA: TGTGCCAGACCCACAGCCACCACAAGCAGCCATAGCAATCAGCCCCAGCATTTT

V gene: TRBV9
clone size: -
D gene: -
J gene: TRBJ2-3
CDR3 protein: CASSQEGGHLTDTQYF
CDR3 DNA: TGTGCCAGCAGTCAAGAGGGGGGCCATCTCACAGATACGCAGTATTTT

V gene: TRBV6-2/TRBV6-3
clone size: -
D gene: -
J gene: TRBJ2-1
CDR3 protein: CASSFFPYNEQFF
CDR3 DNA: TGTGCCAGCAGTTTTTTCCCATACAATGAGCAGTTCTTC

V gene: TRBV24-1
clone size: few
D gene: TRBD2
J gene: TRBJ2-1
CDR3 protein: CATSDLPAAGGYNEQFF
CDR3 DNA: TGTGCCACCAGTGACCTGCCAGCAGCGGGGGGGTACAATGAGCAGTTCTTC

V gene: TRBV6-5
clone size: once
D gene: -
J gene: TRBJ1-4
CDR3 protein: CASSGQSGGPTNEKLFF
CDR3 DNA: TGTGCCAGCAGTGGGCAGTCCGGGGGACCAACTAATGAAAAACTGTTTTTT

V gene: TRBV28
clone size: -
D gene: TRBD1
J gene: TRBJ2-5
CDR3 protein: CASSLVSDRGQETQYF
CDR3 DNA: TGTGCCAGCAGTTTAGTGTCGGACAGGGGCCAAGAGACCCAGTACTTC

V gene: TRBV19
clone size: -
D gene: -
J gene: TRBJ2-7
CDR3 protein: CASSTLGAESYEQYF
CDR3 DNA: TGTGCCAGTAGTACTCTGGGGGCAGAGAGCTACGAGCAGTACTTC